This passage covers 11 T cell receptor beta chains from one sample sequenced in a study of cytomegalovirus exposure and HLA in healthy donors. In the PCR, 60 Vbeta and 13 Jbeta primers were used. The table came from immunoSEQ multiplex PCR; TCRdb's copy has only in-frame clones and leaves some out. The table for this sample gives some 46,000 clones. Sequenced sample: PBMCs. The source is a woman in her 30s in good health and CMV-seronegative.

The chain links TRBV29-1 to TRBJ1-1; 9 nucleotides line up with TRBD1. V shed 7 bases, J shed 0 bases, and the junction held 3 bases outside the gene matches. Germline values: CDR1 SQVTM, CDR2 ANQGSEA. The CDR3 is made up of 13 amino acids. The CDR3 is CSGGQGMNTEAFF. CDR3 bases: TGCAGCGGGGGACAGGGCATGAACACTGAAGCTTTCTTT.

The chain recombines TRBV6-4 with TRBJ2-3; 11 nucleotides align to TRBD2. V trimming: 0 bases; J trimming: 2 bases; junction bases outside the gene matches: 1. CDR3 length equals 16 residues. Germline V CDR1 and CDR2: MRHNA, SNTAGT. CDR3 in DNA: TGTGCCAGCAGTGACTCTAGCGGGAGGGCCACAGATACGCAGTATTTT. It translates to CASSDSSGRATDTQYF.

The chain combines TRBV5-1 with TRBJ1-5, with 9 nucleotides matching TRBD1. This CDR3 is built from 14 residues. The V gene end was trimmed by 2 bases and the J gene end by 4 bases; junction bases not matched to a gene: 1. Germline CDR1 reads SGHRS; CDR2 reads YFSETQ. In DNA form, the CDR3 reads TGCGCCAGCAGCTTCGGGACAGGGAATCAGCCCCAGCATTTT. Translation gives CASSFGTGNQPQHF.

The chain recombines TRBV4-1 with TRBJ2-4; TRBD2 agrees at 11 bases. Germline V lookup: CDR1 MGHRA, CDR2 YSYEKL. The CDR3 is 17 residues long. After removal of 1 base from V and 4 bases from J, the junction contained 6 bases not matched to a gene. CDR3 nucleotide sequence: TGCGCCAGCAGCCAAGGCCTAGCGGGAGGCGGGAAAAACATTCAGTACTTC. It encodes CASSQGLAGGGKNIQYF.

The gene calls are TRBV18 and TRBJ1-2, with TRBD1 matching 8 bases. The CDR3 covers 17 residues. Trimming removed 0 bases from V and 0 bases from J; junction bases left unmatched: 6. The V gene's germline CDR1 is KGHSH and CDR2 LQKENI. The chain's CDR3 is CASSPPGQGNSNYGYTF. CDR3 coding DNA: TGTGCCAGCTCACCACCCGGACAGGGCAATTCTAACTATGGCTACACCTTC.

In the case of this clone: One junction end does not reproduce the germline sequence, and a read error may be involved. V and J are TRBV30 and TRBJ1-1; D is unresolved. The CDR3 contains 11 residues. Germline V lookup: CDR1 GTSNPN, CDR2 SVGIG (reference sequence). The CDR3 coding sequence is TGTGCCTGGTGCAGGAACACTGAAGATTTCTTT. Protein product: CAWCRNTEDFF. The full variable domain, its missing parts supplied by reference TRBV30 and TRBJ1-1, is SQTIHQWPATLVQPVGSPLSLECTVEGTSNPNLYWYRQAAGRGLQLLFYSVGIGQISSEVPQNLSASRPQDRQFILSSKKLLLSDSGFYLCAWCRNTEDFFGQGTRLTVV.

V usage is TRBV19 and J usage is TRBJ1-3, with unresolved D. The CDR3 is made up of 14 amino acids. Germline CDR1 reads LNHDA; CDR2 reads SQIVND (reference sequence). Trimming took 5 bases from V and 0 from J, leaving 8 bases between them. As DNA, the CDR3 is TGTGCCAGTAGTTTCAAGAGCTCTGGAAACACCATATATTTT. Its protein is CASSFKSSGNTIYF.

The rearrangement uses TRBV9 and TRBJ2-7; a weak D match, TRBD1 (6 bases). CDR1 SGDLS and CDR2 YYNGEE come from the germline V gene. CDR3 length equals 15 residues. Trimming shortened V by 4 bases and J by 4 bases, and 18 bases separated the two germline ends. The CDR3 DNA reads TGTGCCAGCAGCTTCAGGGGAGAGGGACCATACGAGCAGTACTTC. It is translated as CASSFRGEGPYEQYF.

The rearrangement joins TRBV13 to TRBJ1-1, with TRBD1 matching 9 bases. The V gene end was trimmed by 7 bases and the J gene end by 11 bases; junction bases not matched to a gene: 11. This CDR3 has 13 amino acids. Germline loops: CDR1 PRHDT, CDR2 FYEKMQ (reference sequence). CDR3 sequence (DNA): TGTGCCAGCACCCTACAGGGGGCGACAGTTGCTTTCTTT. This gives the protein CASTLQGATVAFF.

The chain employs TRBV9 and TRBJ2-5; the match to TRBD1 covers 7 bases. Per the germline V gene, CDR1 is SGDLS and CDR2 is YYNGEE. The length of the CDR3 is 14 residues. With V trimmed by 4 bases and J by 1 base, 4 bases remained unmatched. CDR3 coding DNA: TGTGCCAGCAGCTCAGGGACAGTCCAAGAGACCCAGTACTTC. The encoded protein is CASSSGTVQETQYF.

The chain is built from TRBV4-1 and TRBJ2-1; D gene uncertain. This CDR3 contains 13 residues. V was shortened by 1 base and J by 5 bases, with 6 bases between the two germline ends. Germline values: CDR1 MGHRA, CDR2 YSYEKL. The CDR3 DNA reads as TGCGCCAGCAGCCAAGGGCCCCACAATGAGCAGTTCTTC. Its protein is CASSQGPHNEQFF.